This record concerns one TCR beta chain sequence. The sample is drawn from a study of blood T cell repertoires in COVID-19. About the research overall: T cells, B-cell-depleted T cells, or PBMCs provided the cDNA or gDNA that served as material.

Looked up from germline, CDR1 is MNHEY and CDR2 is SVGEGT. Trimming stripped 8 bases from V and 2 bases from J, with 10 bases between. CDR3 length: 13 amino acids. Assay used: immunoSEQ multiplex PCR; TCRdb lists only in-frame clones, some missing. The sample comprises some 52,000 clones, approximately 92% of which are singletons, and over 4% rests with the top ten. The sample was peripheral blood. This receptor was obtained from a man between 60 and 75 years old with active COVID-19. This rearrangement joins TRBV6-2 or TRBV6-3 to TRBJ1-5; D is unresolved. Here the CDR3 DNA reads TGTGCCAGCGGCCCGAGTGGCAATCAGCCCCAGCATTTT. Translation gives CASGPSGNQPQHF.